The entry below describes one TCR beta chain. Antigen: not known. 13 Jbeta primers and 60 Vbeta primers were used for the PCR. Sequencing used immunoSEQ multiplex PCR; TCRdb keeps in-frame clones, though not all of them. This sample carries over 100,000 clones, about 77% of them seen once, and the ten largest clones take more than 1.1%. The data were taken from a study of cytomegalovirus exposure and HLA in healthy donors. Study-level findings and limits: Most TCR sequences proved rare, with some public TCRs found in many donors.

The germline V and J ends were trimmed by 4 bases and 5 bases, with 8 bases remaining between them. Per the germline V gene, CDR1 is MNHNS and CDR2 is SASEGT. The CDR3 has 12 residues. Sequencing used PBMCs. This receptor was obtained from a woman aged 40 to 50 in good health and CMV-seronegative. J is TRBJ1-2 and V is TRBV6-1; a weak D match, TRBD1 (5 bases). CDR3 coding DNA: TGTGCCAGCAGTGGGGACTTATATGGCTACACCTTC. Encoded protein: CASSGDLYGYTF.